Below, 27 T cell receptor beta chains from the same sample are listed, as sequenced in a study of Tregs in tolerant kidney transplant recipients. TCRdb's copy holds only in-frame clones and misses some; the assay was immunoSEQ multiplex PCR. The sample yields some 64,000 clones, roughly 98% seen once. Sequencing used Tregs from blood, obtained before the transplant. The receptor set was obtained from a human donor who received a combined kidney and bone marrow transplant.

The chain couples TRBV28 to TRBJ1-2; 7 bases line up with TRBD1. This CDR3 is 14 amino acids long. V was clipped by 6 bases and J by 0 bases; unmatched bases: 4. Per germline, CDR1 MDHEN and CDR2 SYDVKM. Written as DNA, the CDR3 is TGTGCCAGCAGACGGGACAGATCTAACTATGGCTACACCTTC. Translation: CASRRDRSNYGYTF.

The chain uses TRBV6-1 and TRBJ2-4, with D tentatively TRBD1 (5 bases). The germline CDR1 and CDR2 sequences are MNHNS and SASEGT. The CDR3 runs 13 residues. Trimming left V 1 base short and J 6 bases short, with 7 bases between. The CDR3 coding sequence is TGTGCCAGCAGTGAAGGGGGCAGAAACATTCAGTACTTC. Its translation: CASSEGGRNIQYF.

The CDR3 region is CASRWPGQNYGYTF. In DNA, the CDR3 is TGTGCCAGCCGCTGGCCGGGACAGAACTATGGCTACACCTTC. J is TRBJ1-2 and V is TRBV6-5, with TRBD1 matching over 7 bases. CDR1 and CDR2 (germline): MNHEY, SVGAGI. This CDR3 spans 14 amino acids. Trimming cost V 8 bases and J 2 bases; bases outside gene matches: 8.

This chain links TRBV5-1 with TRBJ2-1; 8 nucleotides agree with TRBD2. This CDR3 contains 14 residues. V was clipped by 1 base and J by 4 bases; unmatched bases: 1. CDR1 and CDR2 (germline): SGHRS, YFSETQ. The CDR3 DNA is TGCGCCAGCAGCTTGACTAGCGGATACAATGAGCAGTTCTTC. This codes for CASSLTSGYNEQFF.

This chain links TRBV7-2 with TRBJ1-1; no reliable D call. Germline V CDR1 and CDR2: SGHTA, FQGNSA. CDR3 size: 12 residues. Trimming left V 6 bases short and J 6 bases short, with 11 bases between. DNA for the CDR3: TGTGCCAGCAGATCAGGTTGGTCTGAAGCTTTCTTT. It encodes CASRSGWSEAFF.

The gene calls are TRBV7-2 and TRBJ1-6; 8 bases fit TRBD1. The CDR3 covers 14 residues. Germline CDR1 and CDR2: SGHTA and FQGNSA. The junction had 3 bases not matched to a gene; V was cut back by 3 bases and J by 8 bases. CDR3 protein: CASSFGQGYSPLHF. The CDR3 nucleotides read TGTGCCAGCAGCTTCGGACAGGGTTATTCACCCCTCCACTTT.

The chain recombines TRBV7-9 with TRBJ1-2, with a tentative D call TRBD1 (6 bases). Germline V gene data show CDR1 as SEHNR and CDR2 as FQNEAQ (reference sequence). V was clipped by 2 bases and J by 5 bases, with 18 bases between them. This CDR3 is 16 amino acids long. CDR3 coding DNA: TGTGCCAGCAGCTTACTACAGGGCGAGTTAGTATATGGCTACACCTTC. Amino acid sequence: CASSLLQGELVYGYTF.

This chain uses TRBV29-1 with TRBJ2-7, with a weak D call TRBD2 (6 bases). Germline lookup yields CDR1 SQVTM and CDR2 ANQGSEA. The CDR3 has 12 residues. CDR3 amino acids: CRGGTETYEQYF. The CDR3, as DNA: TGCAGGGGGGGAACAGAAACCTACGAGCAGTACTTC.

The chain combines TRBV5-1 with TRBJ2-7, with 8 nucleotides matching TRBD1. The CDR3 covers 13 residues. CDR1 is SGHRS and CDR2 is YFSETQ in the germline V gene. J gave up 0 bases and V 4 bases, and 0 bases lay outside the gene matches. The CDR3 spells CASSTGGSYEQYF. DNA of the CDR3: TGCGCCAGCAGCACAGGGGGCTCCTACGAGCAGTACTTC.

The rearrangement links TRBV28 to TRBJ2-2, with D perhaps TRBD1 (5 bases). V was clipped by 5 bases and J by 2 bases, with 12 bases between them. Germline CDR1 and CDR2: MDHEN and SYDVKM. There are 15 residues in the CDR3. The CDR3 loop is CASSPGHQNTGELFF. The DNA of the CDR3 is TGTGCCAGCAGTCCAGGACACCAAAACACCGGGGAGCTGTTTTTT.

This chain connects TRBV30 to TRBJ2-5, with 11 bases that match TRBD1. CDR3 length: 13 residues. Trimming removed 3 bases from V and 5 bases from J; junction bases left unmatched: 2. The germline V gene encodes CDR1 GTSNPN and CDR2 SVGIG (reference sequence). CDR3 sequence reads: CAWRDRGRETQYF. The CDR3 bases are TGTGCCTGGAGGGACAGGGGGCGGGAGACCCAGTACTTC.

The chain employs TRBV11-3 and TRBJ2-3; D unclear. V was shortened by 6 bases and J by 6 bases, with 7 bases between the two germline ends. The CDR3 totals 11 residues. Germline lookup yields CDR1 SGHNT and CDR2 YENEEA. In nucleotides, the CDR3 is TGTGCCAGCAGTCGGTCGGATACGCAGTATTTT. This gives the protein CASSRSDTQYF.

This chain joins TRBV10-3 and TRBJ2-1, with D possibly being TRBD1 (6 bases). The CDR3 is made up of 13 amino acids. V dropped 11 bases and J dropped 6 bases, with 17 bases sitting between them. The germline V gene has CDR1 ENHRY and CDR2 SYGVKD. The CDR3 here is CASNRERGNEQFF. The CDR3 DNA follows: TGTGCCTCAAACAGGGAAAGGGGCAATGAGCAGTTCTTC.

The V and J genes are TRBV18 and TRBJ1-1, with TRBD1 matching over 10 bases. V shed 5 bases, J shed 4 bases, and the junction held 7 bases outside the gene matches. This CDR3 has 15 amino acids. CDR1 and CDR2 (germline): KGHSH, LQKENI. The CDR3 sequence: CASSRTTGGLTEAFF. The CDR3 DNA reads TGTGCCAGCTCAAGAACGACAGGGGGCCTCACTGAAGCTTTCTTT.

The chain uses TRBV5-1 and TRBJ2-5; tentative D call: TRBD1 (5 bases). V dropped 4 bases and J dropped 2 bases, with 12 bases sitting between them. CDR1 is SGHRS and CDR2 is YFSETQ in the germline V gene. The CDR3 extends over 14 amino acids. The DNA for the CDR3 is TGCGCCAGCAGCCTTAACGGACATCAAGAGACCCAGTACTTC. Translated: CASSLNGHQETQYF.

The CDR3 DNA reads TGCGCCAGCAGCCGGAGCGGACTCCAAGAGACCCAGTACTTC. The encoded protein is CASSRSGLQETQYF. This chain connects TRBV4-3 to TRBJ2-5; tentatively, D is TRBD2 (5 bases). The CDR3 is made up of 14 amino acids. From germline, CDR1 is LGHNA and CDR2 YSLEER. With 4 bases removed from V and 1 base from J, the gap between germline ends came to 10 bases.

The genes are TRBV4-3 and TRBJ1-4, with no clear D. Looked up from germline, CDR1 is LGHNA and CDR2 is YSLEER. The V end lost 8 bases, the J end lost 9 bases, and 19 bases lay between the germline ends. This CDR3 is 14 amino acids long. The CDR3 loop reads CASAGGPLSQKLFF. Here the CDR3 DNA reads TGCGCCAGCGCGGGAGGCCCGCTATCCCAAAAACTGTTTTTT.

J is TRBJ2-6 and V is TRBV12-5; 13 positions agree with TRBD2. Germline V gene lookup returns CDR1 LGHNT and CDR2 FRNRAP. After removal of 2 bases from V and 2 bases from J, the junction contained 6 bases not matched to a gene. The CDR3 consists of 19 residues. CDR3 in DNA: TGTGCTAGTGGTTTGCGGACTAGCGGGAGTTTAGCTGGGGCCAACGTCCTGACTTTC. Translation: CASGLRTSGSLAGANVLTF.

The chain recombines TRBV4-2 with TRBJ2-1, with D uncertain. Germline loops: CDR1 LGHNA, CDR2 YNFKEQ. Deletions cut 0 bases from V and 4 bases from J, with 10 bases between. The CDR3 consists of 15 residues. CDR3 sequence reads: CASSQDLTTYNEQFF. The CDR3 bases are TGTGCCAGCAGCCAAGATTTAACTACTTACAATGAGCAGTTCTTC.

The chain employs TRBV9 and TRBJ1-2, with a weak D call TRBD1 (5 bases). V lost 0 bases and J lost 4, with 10 bases in between. CDR1 is SGDLS, CDR2 YYNGEE, per germline. The CDR3 length is 14 residues. The CDR3 DNA reads TGTGCCAGCAGCGTAGGGCAGGGTTCCTATGGCTACACCTTC. Protein sequence: CASSVGQGSYGYTF.

This chain uses TRBV5-1 with TRBJ2-1; no firm D call. Trimming removed 2 bases at V and 2 bases at J, with 5 bases between. The CDR3 spans 13 residues. The germline gives CDR1 SGHRS, CDR2 YFSETQ. CDR3 in amino acids: CASSLLTYNEQFF. The CDR3 DNA reads as TGCGCCAGCAGCTTACTTACCTACAATGAGCAGTTCTTC.

The rearrangement uses TRBV15 and TRBJ2-1, with 9 bases that match TRBD1. CDR1 and CDR2 (germline): LNHNV, YYDKDF (reference sequence). This CDR3 is 17 amino acids long. With V trimmed by 1 base and J by 4 bases, 8 bases remained unmatched. CDR3 bases: TGTGCCACCAGCAGAGTGGGGGGACAGGGAACGTACAATGAGCAGTTCTTC. Translation gives CATSRVGGQGTYNEQFF.

V and J are TRBV7-2 and TRBJ1-1; 9 positions match TRBD1. V was clipped by 5 bases and J by 8 bases; unmatched bases: 15. This CDR3 contains 16 residues. Germline CDR1 is SGHTA and CDR2 is FQGNSA. CDR3 protein: CASSIPGQGRRGEAFF. For the CDR3, the DNA is TGTGCCAGCAGCATACCGGGACAGGGAAGGCGGGGAGAAGCTTTCTTT.

This clone was recorded only once. This chain joins TRBV9 and TRBJ2-2; tentative D call: TRBD2 (6 bases). Looked up from germline, CDR1 is SGDLS and CDR2 is YYNGEE. Trimming stripped 6 bases from V and 4 bases from J, with 22 bases between. The CDR3 has 17 residues. Written as DNA, the CDR3 is TGTGCCAGCATTGGGTGCCAGCGGAAGACTAGCACCGGGGAGCTGTTTTTT. Its translation is CASIGCQRKTSTGELFF.

J is TRBJ2-1 and V is TRBV27; 9 bases align to TRBD1. The CDR3 loop spans 15 amino acids. V was pared by 6 bases and J by 5 bases, with 8 bases of the junction left unmatched. In germline, CDR1 is MNHEY, CDR2 SMNVEV (reference sequence). The CDR3, as DNA: TGTGCCAGCAGCCCTGGACAGGGGTGGAACAATGAGCAGTTCTTC. Amino acid sequence: CASSPGQGWNNEQFF.

The chain recombines TRBV7-2 with TRBJ2-5, with D maybe TRBD1 (5 bases). CDR3 size: 15 residues. With 8 bases removed from V and 4 bases from J, the gap between germline ends came to 20 bases. Germline lookup yields CDR1 SGHTA and CDR2 FQGNSA. CDR3 in amino acids: CASQLSMVGAETQYF. CDR3 in DNA: TGTGCCAGCCAACTAAGTATGGTAGGGGCAGAGACCCAGTACTTC.

V is TRBV5-1 and J is TRBJ1-2; TRBD1 matches at 7 bases. The junction had 0 bases not matched to a gene; V was cut back by 0 bases and J by 4 bases. The CDR3 spans 13 residues. The germline V gene has CDR1 SGHRS and CDR2 YFSETQ. This CDR3 reads CASSLGDSYGYTF. Here the CDR3 DNA reads TGCGCCAGCAGCTTGGGGGACAGCTATGGCTACACCTTC.